This T cell receptor beta chain was retrieved from a study of blood T cell repertoires in COVID-19. Original processing methods: Amplifying reference gene primers gave estimates of nucleated cell counts. Some clones are missing from TCRdb's copy, which holds only in-frame ones; the method was immunoSEQ multiplex PCR. Clone size and V and J calls were adopted from that table, with D and trimming inferred from the DNA. The data show around 240,000 clones, 86% seen once. The CDR3 runs 13 residues. The V and J ends lost 7 bases and 4 bases respectively, with 11 bases between them. CDR1 and CDR2 from the germline V gene are MNHEY and SMNVEV (reference sequence).

This sequence joins TRBV27 and TRBJ2-1; D may be TRBD1 (5 bases). Source material: peripheral blood. The origin of this receptor is a woman in her twenties or thirties who had recovered from COVID-19. CDR3 sequence reads: CASTGRTYNEQFF. The DNA for the CDR3 is TGTGCCAGCACCGGTCGGACATACAATGAGCAGTTCTTC.